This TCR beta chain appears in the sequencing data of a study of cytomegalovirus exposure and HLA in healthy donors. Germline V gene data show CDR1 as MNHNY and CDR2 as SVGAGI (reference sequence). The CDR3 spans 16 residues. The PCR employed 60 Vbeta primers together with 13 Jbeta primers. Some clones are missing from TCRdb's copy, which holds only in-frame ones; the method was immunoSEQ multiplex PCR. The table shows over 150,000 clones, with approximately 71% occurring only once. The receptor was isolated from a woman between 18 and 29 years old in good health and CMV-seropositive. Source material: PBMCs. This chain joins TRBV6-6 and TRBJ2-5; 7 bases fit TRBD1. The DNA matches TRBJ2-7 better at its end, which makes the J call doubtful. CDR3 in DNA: TGTGCCAGCAGTTACTCGAGTAGGGGGCTAACCTACGAGCAGTACTTC. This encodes CASSYSSRGLTYEQYF.